This T cell receptor beta chain emerged from a study of blood T cell repertoires in COVID-19. As for the study in general: The study drew acute and convalescent COVID-19 samples from the United States, Italy and Spain.

Original processing methods: Nucleated cell number was recorded as an estimate derived from reference gene primer amplification. This table comes from immunoSEQ multiplex PCR, and its TCRdb copy is limited to in-frame clones, with some not included. That table gives V, J and clone size, and the DNA gave D and trimming. The table lists 40,000 to 50,000 clones, about 85% of them singletons, with roughly 47% in the top ten. The specimen sequenced was peripheral blood. The sequence was collected from a woman of 80 years or more with acute or convalescent COVID-19.

The CDR3 loop reads CASSFALSGQGETQYF. In nucleotides, the CDR3 is TGTGCCAGCTCCTTCGCCTTGTCGGGCCAGGGCGAGACCCAGTACTTC. The chain joins TRBV18 to TRBJ2-5; a weak D match, TRBD1 (5 bases). The ends were cut back, 6 bases at V and 5 bases at J, with 22 bases in the middle. The CDR3 loop spans 16 amino acids. Germline V lookup: CDR1 KGHSH, CDR2 LQKENI.